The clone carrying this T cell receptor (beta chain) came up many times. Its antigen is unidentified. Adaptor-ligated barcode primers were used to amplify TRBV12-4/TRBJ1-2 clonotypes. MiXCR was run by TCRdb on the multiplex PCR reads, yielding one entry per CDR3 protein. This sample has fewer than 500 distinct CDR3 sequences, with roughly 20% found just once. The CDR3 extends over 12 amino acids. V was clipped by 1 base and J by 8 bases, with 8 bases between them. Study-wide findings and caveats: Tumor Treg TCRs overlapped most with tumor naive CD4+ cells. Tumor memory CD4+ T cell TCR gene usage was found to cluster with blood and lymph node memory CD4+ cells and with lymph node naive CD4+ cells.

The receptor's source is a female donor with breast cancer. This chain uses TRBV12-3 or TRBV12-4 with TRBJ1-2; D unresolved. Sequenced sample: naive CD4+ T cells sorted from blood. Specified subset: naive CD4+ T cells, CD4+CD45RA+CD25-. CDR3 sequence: CASSLGVWGYTF. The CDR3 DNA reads TGTGCCAGCAGTTTAGGGGTTTGGGGCTACACCTTC.